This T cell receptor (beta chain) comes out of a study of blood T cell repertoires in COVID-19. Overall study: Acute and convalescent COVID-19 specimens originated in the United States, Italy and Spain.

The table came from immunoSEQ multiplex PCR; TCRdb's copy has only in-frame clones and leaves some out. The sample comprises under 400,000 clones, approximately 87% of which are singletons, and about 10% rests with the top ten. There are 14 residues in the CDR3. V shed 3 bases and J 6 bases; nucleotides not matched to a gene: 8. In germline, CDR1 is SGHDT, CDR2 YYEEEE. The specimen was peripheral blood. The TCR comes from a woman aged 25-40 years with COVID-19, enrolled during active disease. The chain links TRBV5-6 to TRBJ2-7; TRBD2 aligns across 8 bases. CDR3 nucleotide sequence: TGTGCCAGCAGCTGTCCCGAGCGGGAGAGCGAGCAGTACTTC. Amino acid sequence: CASSCPERESEQYF.